The entry that follows covers one T cell receptor beta chain sequence. Its antigen is still unknown. Other DNA sequences in the same sample also yield this CDR3. Some clones are missing from TCRdb's copy, which holds only in-frame ones; the method was immunoSEQ multiplex PCR. This table has roughly 2.5 million clones, more than 90% appearing once. The entry originates in a study of shared clonotypes between healthy human individuals. Germline values: CDR1 KGHSH, CDR2 LQKENI. This CDR3 is 14 amino acids long. V was pared by 3 bases and J by 0 bases, with 8 bases between. Study-level findings and limits: Across a handful of donors, naive CD4 shared 5% to 5.5%, naive CD8 around 4%, memory CD4 roughly 2.5%, memory CD8 under 0.5%. Non-shared clonotypes had lower generation probabilities than clonotypes shared by all four sorted-subset donors. Across subsets, estimated richness was generally greater for naive than for memory populations.

This chain uses TRBV18 with TRBJ1-1; D call uncertain. The specimen was naive CD4+ T cells sorted from blood. Noted subset: CD45RA+ positively selected. The sequence was collected from a man between 18 and 35 years old in good health. The CDR3 DNA sequence: TGTGCCAGCTCACCTCAGGAAATGAACACTGAAGCTTTCTTT. Amino acid sequence: CASSPQEMNTEAFF.